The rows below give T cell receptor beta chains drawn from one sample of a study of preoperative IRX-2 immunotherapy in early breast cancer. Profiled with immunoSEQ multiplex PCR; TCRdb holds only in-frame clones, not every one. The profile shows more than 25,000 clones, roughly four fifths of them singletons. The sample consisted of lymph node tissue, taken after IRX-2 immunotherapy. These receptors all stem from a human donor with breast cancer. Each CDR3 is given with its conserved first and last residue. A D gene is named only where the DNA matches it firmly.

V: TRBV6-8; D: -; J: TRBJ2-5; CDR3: CAISLTAAKETQYF
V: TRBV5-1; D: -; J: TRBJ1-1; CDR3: CASSLQGSGTEAFF
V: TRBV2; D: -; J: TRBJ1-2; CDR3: CASSEALGGLGYTF
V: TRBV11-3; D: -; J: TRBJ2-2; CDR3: CASSLGFAGVAGELFF
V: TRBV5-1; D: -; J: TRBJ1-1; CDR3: CASSQRQTTDTEAFF
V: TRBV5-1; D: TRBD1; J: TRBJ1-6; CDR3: CASSPGTGGSPLHF
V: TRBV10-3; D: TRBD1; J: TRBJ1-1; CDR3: CASLRPGTANTEAFF
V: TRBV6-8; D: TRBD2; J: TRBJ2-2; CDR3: CASTAGGLNIGELFF
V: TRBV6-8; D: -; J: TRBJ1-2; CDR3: CASSLEGVGYGYTF
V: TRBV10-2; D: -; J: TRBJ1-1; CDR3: CASSEAGISPGNTEAFF
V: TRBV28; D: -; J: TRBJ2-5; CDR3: CASSFREETQYF
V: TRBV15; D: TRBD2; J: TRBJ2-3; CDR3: CATSRVRAGGTDTQYF
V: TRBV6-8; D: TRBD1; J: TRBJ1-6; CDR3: CASSLAPGGGSPLHF
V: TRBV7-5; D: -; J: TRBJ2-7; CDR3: CASGTYRGPSYEQYF
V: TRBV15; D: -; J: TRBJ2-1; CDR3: CATSRRAGFNNEQFF
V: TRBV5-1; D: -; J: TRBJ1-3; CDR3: CASSLGGSLSGNTIYF
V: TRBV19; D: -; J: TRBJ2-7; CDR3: CASSYYAGPSYEQYF
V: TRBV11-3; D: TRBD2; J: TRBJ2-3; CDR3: CASSQAGTSFPGDTQYF
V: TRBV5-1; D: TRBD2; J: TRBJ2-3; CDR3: CASSSAGLAGHTDTQYF
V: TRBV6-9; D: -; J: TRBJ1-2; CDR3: CASTLRGTGRYGYTF
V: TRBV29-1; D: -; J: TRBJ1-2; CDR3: CSVDKANNYGYTF
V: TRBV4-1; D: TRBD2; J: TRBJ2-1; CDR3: CASSQASSGGANEQFF
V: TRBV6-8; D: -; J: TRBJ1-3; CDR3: CASSQWDVSSGNTIYF
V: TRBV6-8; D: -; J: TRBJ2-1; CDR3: CASSYPRYNEQFF
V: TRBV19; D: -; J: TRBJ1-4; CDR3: CASSPGRRIGREKLFF
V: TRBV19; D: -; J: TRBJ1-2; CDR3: CASSAKGYSRWGYTF
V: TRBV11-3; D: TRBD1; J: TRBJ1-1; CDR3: CASSLGQGKWNTEAFF